The present T cell receptor (beta chain) was sequenced within a study of blood T cell repertoires in COVID-19. Clones were read by immunoSEQ multiplex PCR, and TCRdb kept only the in-frame ones, dropping some. The sample lists about 110,000 clones, approximately 85% seen once, with 5% to 6% in the top ten. Followed longitudinally, the Seattle patients had been enrolled during active infection. Germline V gene lookup returns CDR1 MNHEY and CDR2 SMNVEV (reference sequence). With 5 bases clipped from V and 3 bases from J, the junction kept 16 bases outside the gene matches. The CDR3 contains 18 residues.

This TCR was recovered from a woman aged 60-75 years with COVID-19, enrolled during active disease. The sequencing sample was made of peripheral blood. J is TRBJ2-7 and V is TRBV27, with 10 bases fitting TRBD1. This CDR3 reads CASSHNTGTGVRYYEQYF. The CDR3 DNA sequence: TGTGCCAGCAGTCACAACACCGGGACAGGGGTTCGCTACTACGAGCAGTACTTC.